This T cell receptor beta chain was sequenced in a study of blood T cell repertoires in COVID-19. Study at large: Material from acute and convalescent COVID-19 was sourced from the United States, Italy and Spain. Sources were T cells, B-cell-depleted T cells, or PBMCs; the material itself was cDNA or gDNA.

Germline CDR1 is LGHNA and CDR2 is YSLEER. The CDR3 is made up of 13 amino acids. V lost 2 bases, J lost 2 bases, and 6 bases lay in between. Per the original data handling: Estimation of nucleated cell counts was performed using reference gene primer amplification. TCRdb's copy holds only in-frame clones and misses some; the assay was immunoSEQ multiplex PCR. V and J calls plus clone size are reproduced from that table; the DNA served to infer D and trimming. Among about 190,000 clones listed, 88% were seen once. This sequence was found in a human donor in a cohort sampled during active COVID-19. The genes are TRBV4-3 and TRBJ2-5; D not certain. Material: peripheral blood. CDR3 loop: CASSQFLQETQYF. The CDR3 DNA is TGCGCCAGCAGCCAATTTCTTCAAGAGACCCAGTACTTC.